Following are 19 T cell receptor beta chains from one sample sequenced in a study of CD8 T cells in ankylosing spondylitis (dated by TCRdb to 2016 to 2017). The method was 5' RACE. Instrument used: Illumina HiSeq 2500. TCRdb passed the public sequencing reads through fastp at Q25 and MiXCR, retaining productive beta sequences. Every CDR3 protein is listed once, alongside the most common genes and DNA of its rows. Present in this sample are 100,000 to 150,000 distinct CDR3 sequences, approximately 13% of which were seen just once. Of the sample, 2.5% to 3% falls within the top ten clones. The source material was blood, either unsorted or a sorted T cell fraction (not recorded which). Receptors were obtained from a female donor with ankylosing spondylitis or in good health (not recorded which).

This clonotype came up once. The junction shows a germline mismatch at one end, possibly a read error. The genes are TRBV11-2 and TRBJ2-7; D uncertain. This CDR3 contains 13 residues. In germline, CDR1 is SGHAT, CDR2 FQNNGV. The CDR3 nucleotides are TGTACCAGCAGCTTAGATCCGACTTACGAGCAGTACTTC. It codes for CTSSLDPTYEQYF.

This clonotype was counted ten times or more. The chain joins TRBV6-1 to TRBJ2-5, with 12 bases that match TRBD2. In germline, CDR1 is MNHNS, CDR2 SASEGT. The CDR3 loop spans 15 amino acids. V lost 6 bases, J lost 2 bases, and 4 bases stayed unmatched. CDR3 in amino acids: CASRSTSGGQETQYF. The CDR3 DNA follows: TGTGCCAGCAGGTCGACTAGCGGGGGACAAGAGACCCAGTACTTC.

The chain combines TRBV6-5 with TRBJ1-4, with TRBD1 as a possible D gene (6 bases). This CDR3 spans 16 amino acids. Per the germline V gene, CDR1 is MNHEY and CDR2 is SVGAGI. Trimming cost V 3 bases and J 4 bases, with 15 bases left between them. CDR3 in amino acids: CASSYPGQSVNEKLFF. CDR3 in DNA: TGTGCCAGCAGTTATCCGGGACAATCGGTTAATGAAAAACTGTTTTTT.

The table lists this clonotype with many counts. The J gene is TRBJ2-1, the V gene TRBV11-1, with TRBD1 matching over 8 bases. The length of the CDR3 is 13 residues. Germline assignment: CDR1 SGHAT and CDR2 FQDESV (reference sequence). V gave up 4 bases and J gave up 6 bases; unmatched junction bases: 2. This chain's CDR3 is CASSSGTGNEQFF. The DNA of the CDR3 is TGTGCCAGCAGCTCTGGGACAGGCAATGAGCAGTTCTTC.

In this sample, this clonotype turned up many times. This sequence joins TRBV5-1 and TRBJ1-3; D remains unclear. This CDR3 is 13 amino acids long. V was shortened by 3 bases and J by 1 base, with 5 bases between the two germline ends. Germline CDR1 is SGHRS and CDR2 is YFSETQ. CDR3 sequence (DNA): TGCGCCAGCAGCTCGGAGTCTGGAAACACCATATATTTT. Amino acid sequence: CASSSESGNTIYF. The full variable domain, in which reference TRBV5-1 and TRBJ1-3 provide the parts outside the CDR3, is KAGVTQTPRYLIKTRGQQVTLSCSPISGHRSVSWYQQTPGQGLQFLFEYFSETQRNKGNFPGRFSGRQFSNSRSEMNVSTLELGDSALYLCASSSESGNTIYFGEGSWLTVV.

This clonotype was seen at least ten times. The rearrangement uses TRBV19 and TRBJ1-1, with D possibly TRBD1 on 6 matching bases. The V gene's germline CDR1 is LNHDA and CDR2 SQIVND (reference sequence). The CDR3 spans 13 residues. V was trimmed by 7 bases and J by 2 bases, leaving 11 bases between them. Written as DNA, the CDR3 is TGTGCCAGTACCGCGGGACAAAACACTGAAGCTTTCTTT. Translating gives CASTAGQNTEAFF.

Only a few counts were recorded for this clonotype. The rearrangement links TRBV7-2 to TRBJ1-6; D gene unclear. The CDR3 consists of 15 residues. V was pared by 2 bases and J by 6 bases, with 11 bases between. Per germline, CDR1 SGHTA and CDR2 FQGNSA. The CDR3 nucleotides are TGTGCCAGCAGCTTACGTAAGGGTAGTAATTCACCCCTCCACTTT. Protein product: CASSLRKGSNSPLHF.

This chain connects TRBV7-9 to TRBJ1-2, with TRBD1 as a possible D gene (5 bases). The CDR3 loop spans 15 amino acids. Germline V gene data show CDR1 as SEHNR and CDR2 as FQNEAQ (reference sequence). Trimming shortened V by 0 bases and J by 2 bases, and 10 bases separated the two germline ends. The CDR3 DNA reads TGTGCCAGCAGCTTAGCGCCGCAGGGAAACTATGGCTACACCTTC. It translates to CASSLAPQGNYGYTF.

This clonotype has more than one count but fewer than ten. The CDR3 reads CASSPRRGGTTQYF. The CDR3, as DNA: TGTGCCAGCAGCCCCCGCCGGGGGGGGACCACGCAGTATTTT. The chain combines TRBV11-2 with TRBJ2-3; the match to TRBD2 covers 8 bases. J gave up 9 bases and V 5 bases, and 10 bases lay outside the gene matches. Per the germline V gene, CDR1 is SGHAT and CDR2 is FQNNGV. The CDR3 is 14 amino acids.

This clonotype was counted ten times or more. This CDR3 is CASSGTMTGGLPEAFF. The CDR3, as DNA: TGCGCCAGCAGCGGAACGATGACAGGGGGTCTCCCTGAAGCTTTCTTT. J is TRBJ1-1 and V is TRBV5-1, with TRBD1 matching 9 bases. This CDR3 comprises 16 residues. Germline V gene sequence: CDR1 SGHRS, CDR2 YFSETQ. After removal of 4 bases from V and 6 bases from J, the junction contained 13 bases not matched to a gene.

The sample holds a few counts of this clonotype. The chain links TRBV4-1 to TRBJ2-2; D not certain. V shed 1 base and J shed 4 bases, with 7 bases lying between them. Germline assignment: CDR1 MGHRA and CDR2 YSYEKL. The CDR3 sequence is 14 residues long. DNA for the CDR3: TGCGCCAGCAGCCAAGGGTGGGGCACCGGGGAGCTGTTTTTT. Protein: CASSQGWGTGELFF.

About this clonotype: This could be a read error, since a much larger clone is one nucleotide away. The CDR3 region is CASSFTGGIAGALFF. CDR3 nucleotides: TGTGCCAGCAGCTTTACAGGGGGCATCGCCGGGGCGCTGTTTTTT. The chain uses TRBV7-2 and TRBJ2-2; 9 bases fit TRBD1. The CDR3 is 15 residues long. CDR1 and CDR2 from the germline V gene are SGHTA and FQGNSA.

Points on this clonotype: A read error is likely, as this CDR3 ends without the conserved phenylalanine or tryptophan. The genes are TRBV5-1 and TRBJ1-2, with 8 bases that match TRBD1. Trimming cost V 4 bases and J 4 bases; bases outside gene matches: 3. This CDR3 region has 13 residues. Per germline, CDR1 SGHRS and CDR2 YFSETQ. The CDR3 DNA sequence: TGCGCCAGCAGCCCTGACAGGGGCTATGGCTACACCCTC. Amino acid sequence: CASSPDRGYGYTL.

The rearrangement links TRBV7-8 to TRBJ2-1, with D hard to call. There are 15 residues in the CDR3. Germline lookup yields CDR1 SGHVS and CDR2 FQNEAQ. The V and J ends lost 3 bases and 0 bases respectively, with 9 bases between them. The CDR3 DNA reads TGTGCCAGCAGCTTTTCTTCGGGCTCCTACAATGAGCAGTTCTTC. Translation: CASSFSSGSYNEQFF.

J is TRBJ2-1 and V is TRBV4-2, with TRBD2 matching 14 bases. V lost 0 bases to trimming and J lost 9 bases; unmatched junction nucleotides: 7. Germline values: CDR1 LGHNA, CDR2 YNFKEQ. The CDR3 covers 17 residues. This chain's CDR3 is CASSQDRGLAGVVEQFF. CDR3 nucleotides: TGTGCCAGCAGCCAAGATCGGGGACTAGCGGGGGTAGTTGAGCAGTTCTTC.

This clonotype has at least ten counts. V is TRBV28 and J is TRBJ2-1; D unresolved. Looked up from germline, CDR1 is MDHEN and CDR2 is SYDVKM. The CDR3 has 12 residues. V was clipped by 1 base and J by 9 bases, with 7 bases between them. CDR3 amino acids: CASSLSLGEQFF. The CDR3 nucleotides are TGTGCCAGCAGTTTATCACTTGGTGAGCAGTTCTTC.

The V gene is TRBV14, the J gene TRBJ2-3; D is perhaps TRBD1 or TRBD2 (6 bases each). The CDR3 contains 16 residues. V shed 4 bases and J shed 0 bases, with 14 bases lying between them. The V gene's germline CDR1 is SGHDN and CDR2 FVKESK. The CDR3 DNA is TGTGCCAGCAGCCGGGACCAGGGGACTAGCACAGATACGCAGTATTTT. Protein product: CASSRDQGTSTDTQYF.

This clonotype was counted ten times or more. The J gene is TRBJ2-7, the V gene TRBV20-1; D possibly corresponds to TRBD2 (6 bases). Germline V gene sequence: CDR1 DFQATT, CDR2 SNEGSKA (reference sequence). V was pared by 1 base and J by 4 bases, with 11 bases between. There are 13 residues in the CDR3. The CDR3 DNA reads as TGCAGTGCTAGAGCGACTAGTAATTACGAGCAGTACTTC. Translation gives CSARATSNYEQYF.

In its sample, this clonotype was seen many times. The chain couples TRBV5-1 to TRBJ2-2, with D perhaps TRBD1 (5 bases). The V and J ends lost 4 bases and 0 bases respectively, with 10 bases between them. This CDR3 contains 15 residues. Per the germline V gene, CDR1 is SGHRS and CDR2 is YFSETQ. This chain's CDR3 is CASSQTTANTGELFF. Written as DNA, the CDR3 is TGCGCCAGCAGCCAGACGACAGCGAACACCGGGGAGCTGTTTTTT. Full variable domain (missing parts from reference TRBV5-1 and TRBJ2-2): KAGVTQTPRYLIKTRGQQVTLSCSPISGHRSVSWYQQTPGQGLQFLFEYFSETQRNKGNFPGRFSGRQFSNSRSEMNVSTLELGDSALYLCASSQTTANTGELFFGEGSRLTVL.